Described below is a single TCR beta chain sequence and its context. This sample was taken from a study of shared clonotypes between healthy human individuals. V lost 8 bases to trimming and J lost 3 bases, with 11 bases between them. Per germline, CDR1 LNHDA and CDR2 SQIVND (reference sequence). The CDR3 extends over 13 amino acids. Clones were sequenced by immunoSEQ multiplex PCR, and TCRdb holds only the in-frame ones, with some missing. Of 1.5 million to 1.9 million clones listed, approximately 98% are singletons. The chain links TRBV19 to TRBJ1-3, with D unresolved. The TCR was taken from a man under 40 in good health. Sequenced sample: naive CD4+ T cells sorted from blood. Subset of the sample: CD45RA+ positively selected. The CDR3 loop is CASGERDGNTIYF. The CDR3 coding sequence is TGTGCCAGTGGTGAGAGGGATGGAAACACCATATATTTT. Using reference TRBV19 and TRBJ1-3 for the parts outside the CDR3, the full variable domain is DGGITQSPKYLFRKEGQNVTLSCEQNLNHDAMYWYRQDPGQGLRLIYYSQIVNDFQKGDIAEGYSVSREKKESFPLTVTSAQKNPTAFYLCASGERDGNTIYFGEGSWLTVV.